This note documents a single T cell receptor beta chain sequence. Its cognate antigen is unknown. Per the germline V gene, CDR1 is SGHRS and CDR2 is YFSETQ. The CDR3 is made up of 15 amino acids. V was pared by 0 bases and J by 4 bases, with 13 bases between. This entry belongs to a study of cytomegalovirus exposure and HLA in healthy donors. The method was immunoSEQ multiplex PCR; TCRdb's version includes in-frame clones alone and lacks a portion of them. The table includes under 250,000 clones, roughly 87% detected once. Notes on the study in general: Cytomegalovirus status was reportedly diagnosed by the classifier with high sensitivity and specificity. In vitro data verified three CMV-associated chains as specific for CMV antigens. A later analysis found first-cohort TCR clusters tended to co-occur in the 90 to 150 validation repertoires. Researchers catalogued 160 or so TCR beta chains as cytomegalovirus-associated.

The gene calls are TRBV5-1 and TRBJ1-2, with a weak D call TRBD1 (6 bases). Sequences were obtained from PBMCs. The source is a woman between 18 and 29 years old in good health and CMV-seropositive. The DNA of the CDR3 is TGCGCCAGCAGCTTGGAGGTGGGGGGGGCCTATGGCTACACCTTC. The encoded protein is CASSLEVGGAYGYTF.